The sequence of this T cell receptor (beta chain) was determined in a study of glioma-infiltrating T cells. Whole-study results and caveats: Tissue and blood shared very few CDR3 sequences. Shared blood CDR3 signature motifs marked patients with low tissue-blood divergence.

Only a few counts were recorded for this clonotype. Antigen unknown. This clone may be a read error of a much larger clone one base away. TCR alpha and beta CDR3 regions were amplified from RNA using iRepertoire nested multiplex PCR. Tissue mRNA or PBMC total RNA, roughly 100-400 ng, went into one-step reverse transcription and amplification. TCRdb itself ran the multiplex PCR reads through MiXCR, one entry per CDR3 protein. Of approximately 400,000 distinct CDR3 sequences in the sample, roughly two fifths were seen once. From germline, CDR1 is MNHEY and CDR2 SMNVEV (reference sequence). This CDR3 region has 13 residues.

The sequenced sample was glioma tissue, nonneoplastic brain tissue, or PBMCs (not recorded which). This rearrangement joins TRBV27 to TRBJ1-2, with TRBD1 as a possible D gene (5 bases). The receptor was isolated from a human donor with low-grade glioma or glioblastoma, undergoing nonglioma brain surgery, or in good health (not recorded which). The CDR3 reads CASSFQGNCGYTF. The CDR3 DNA is TGTGCCAGCAGTTTTCAGGGAAACTGTGGCTACACCTTC.